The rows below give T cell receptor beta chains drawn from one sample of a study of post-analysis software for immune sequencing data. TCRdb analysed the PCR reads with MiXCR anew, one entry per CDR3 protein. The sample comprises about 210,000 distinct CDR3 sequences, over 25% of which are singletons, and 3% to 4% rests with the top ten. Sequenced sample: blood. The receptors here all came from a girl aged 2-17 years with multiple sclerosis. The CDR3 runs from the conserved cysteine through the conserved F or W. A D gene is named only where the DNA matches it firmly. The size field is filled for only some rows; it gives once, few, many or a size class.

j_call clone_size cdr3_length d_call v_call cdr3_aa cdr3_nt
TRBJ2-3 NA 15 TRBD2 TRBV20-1 CSARVAGVSTDTQYF TGCAGTGCTAGAGTAGCGGGGGTTAGCACAGATACGCAGTATTTT
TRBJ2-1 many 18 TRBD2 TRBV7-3 CASSPTSFSGGALNEQFF TGTGCCAGCAGCCCTACCTCCTTTAGCGGGGGGGCCTTAAATGAGCAGTTCTTC
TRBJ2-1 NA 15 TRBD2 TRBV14 CVSSPERLAGKEQFF TGTGTCAGCAGCCCAGAGCGGCTAGCGGGAAAGGAGCAGTTCTTC
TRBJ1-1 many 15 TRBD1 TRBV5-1 CASSLTGVRNTEAFF TGCGCCAGCAGCTTGACAGGGGTGAGGAACACTGAAGCTTTCTTT
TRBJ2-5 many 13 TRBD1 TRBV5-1 CASRQGSAETQYF TGCGCCAGCAGACAGGGGTCCGCAGAGACCCAGTACTTC
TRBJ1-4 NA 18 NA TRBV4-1 CASSVRDPRLATNEKLFF TGCGCCAGCAGCGTCCGGGATCCGCGCCTTGCAACTAATGAAAAACTGTTTTTT
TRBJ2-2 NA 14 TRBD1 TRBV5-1 CASSPDRDTGELFF TGCGCCAGCAGCCCTGACAGGGACACCGGGGAGCTGTTTTTT
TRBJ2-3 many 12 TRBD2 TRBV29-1 CSVAGLANTQYF TGCAGCGTCGCCGGACTAGCCAATACGCAGTATTTT
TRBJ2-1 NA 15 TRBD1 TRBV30 CAWSVLGQVYNEQFF TGTGCCTGGAGTGTTTTAGGACAGGTATACAATGAGCAGTTCTTC
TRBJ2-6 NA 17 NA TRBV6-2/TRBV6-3 CASSQGQIYSGANVLTF TGTGCCAGCAGCCAAGGACAGATCTACTCTGGGGCCAACGTCCTGACTTTC
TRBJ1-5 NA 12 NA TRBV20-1 CSARGPNQPQHF TGCAGTGCTCGGGGACCCAATCAGCCCCAGCATTTT
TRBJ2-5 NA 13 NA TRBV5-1 CASSLASWGTQYF TGCGCCAGCAGCTTGGCCTCTTGGGGGACCCAGTACTTC
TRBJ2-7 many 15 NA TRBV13 CASSPPDPRSYEQYF TGTGCCAGCAGCCCACCGGACCCCCGCTCCTACGAGCAGTACTTC
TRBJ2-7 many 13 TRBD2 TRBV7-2 CASSFTSGREQYF TGTGCCAGCAGCTTTACTAGCGGCCGCGAGCAGTACTTC
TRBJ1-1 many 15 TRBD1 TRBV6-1 CASTPDRGTNTEAFF TGTGCCAGCACCCCGGACAGGGGCACGAACACTGAAGCTTTCTTT
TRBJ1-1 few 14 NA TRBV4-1 CASSQDLVNTEAFF TGCGCCAGCAGCCAAGATCTGGTGAACACTGAAGCTTTCTTT
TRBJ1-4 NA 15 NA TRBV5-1 CASSLGGAVGEKLFF TGCGCCAGCAGCTTGGGTGGGGCAGTAGGTGAAAAACTGTTTTTT
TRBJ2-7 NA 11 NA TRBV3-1 CASRIRHEQYF TGTGCCAGCAGAATCCGACACGAGCAGTACTTC
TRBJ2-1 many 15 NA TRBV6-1 CASSEGVSYYNEQFF TGTGCCAGCAGTGAAGGTGTCAGTTACTACAATGAGCAGTTCTTC
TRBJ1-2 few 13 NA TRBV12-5 CASGYGVRYGYTF TGTGCTAGTGGTTATGGGGTTAGGTATGGCTACACCTTC
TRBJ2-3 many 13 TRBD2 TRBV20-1 CSAERDLTDTQYF TGCAGTGCGGAGCGGGATCTCACAGATACGCAGTATTTT
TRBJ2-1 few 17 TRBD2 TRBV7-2 CARGGTSGFSSYNEQFF TGTGCCAGAGGGGGGACTAGCGGGTTTAGCTCCTACAATGAGCAGTTCTTC
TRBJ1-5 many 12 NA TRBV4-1 CASSQGREPQHF TGCGCCAGCAGCCAAGGGCGTGAGCCCCAGCATTTT
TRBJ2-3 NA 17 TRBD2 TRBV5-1 CASSFLAGLSLPNTQYF TGCGCCAGCAGCTTCCTAGCGGGATTATCCCTCCCCAATACGCAGTATTTT
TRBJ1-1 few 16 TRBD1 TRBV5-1 CASSLAPGQGVTEAFF TGCGCCAGCAGCTTGGCTCCCGGACAGGGGGTCACTGAAGCTTTCTTT
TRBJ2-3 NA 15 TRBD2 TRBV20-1 CSVGLAGGRTDTQYF TGCAGTGTGGGACTAGCGGGGGGGCGCACAGATACGCAGTATTTT
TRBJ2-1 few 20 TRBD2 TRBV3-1 CASSQALAGGSEIRYNEQFF TGTGCCAGCAGCCAAGCGCTAGCGGGGGGATCCGAGATAAGATACAATGAGCAGTTCTTC
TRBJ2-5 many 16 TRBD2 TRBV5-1 CASSLTLAGGQETQYF TGCGCCAGCAGCTTGACGCTAGCGGGGGGTCAAGAGACCCAGTACTTC
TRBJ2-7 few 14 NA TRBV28 CASSLWGGAYEQYF TGTGCCAGCAGTTTATGGGGCGGCGCCTACGAGCAGTACTTC
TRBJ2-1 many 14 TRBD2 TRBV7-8 CASKLAGFYNEQFF TGTGCCAGCAAGCTAGCGGGCTTCTACAATGAGCAGTTCTTC
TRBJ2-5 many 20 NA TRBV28 CASSLSPGVYARVGQETQYF TGTGCCAGCAGTTTATCCCCAGGCGTGTACGCCAGGGTGGGCCAAGAGACCCAGTACTTC
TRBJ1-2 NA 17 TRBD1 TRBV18 CASSPPKGDRYNYGYTF TGTGCCAGCTCACCACCGAAGGGGGACAGATATAACTATGGCTACACCTTC
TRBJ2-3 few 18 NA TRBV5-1 CASRPGPRIAPGTDTQYF TGCGCCAGCAGGCCGGGACCCAGGATAGCGCCCGGCACAGATACGCAGTATTTT
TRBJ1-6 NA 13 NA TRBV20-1 CSAPRDLDSPLHF TGCAGTGCTCCCAGGGACTTGGATTCACCCCTCCACTTT
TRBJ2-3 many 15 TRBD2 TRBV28 CASSFAGDDLGAQYF TGTGCCAGCAGTTTCGCGGGAGACGACCTCGGGGCGCAGTATTTT
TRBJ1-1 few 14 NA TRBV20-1 CSARVGEGNTEAFF TGCAGTGCTAGAGTCGGGGAGGGGAACACTGAAGCTTTCTTT
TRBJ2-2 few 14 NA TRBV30 CAWSAGASSGELFF TGTGCCTGGAGTGCGGGCGCCTCCAGCGGGGAGCTGTTTTTT
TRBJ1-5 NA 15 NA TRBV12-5 CASALDRHSNQPQHF TGTGCTAGTGCCCTGGACAGACATAGCAATCAGCCCCAGCATTTT
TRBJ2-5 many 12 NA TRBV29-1 CSVTGIWETQYF TGCAGCGTTACAGGGATATGGGAGACCCAGTACTTC